The entry that follows covers one T cell receptor (beta chain) sequence. Time point noted: after neoadjuvant nivolumab, at surgical resection. The patients had HPV-negative, locally advanced oral cavity squamous cell carcinoma. The germline V gene has CDR1 SGHVS and CDR2 FQNEAQ. The CDR3 spans 16 residues. V shed 4 bases and J shed 8 bases, with 21 bases lying between them. The assay was immunoSEQ multiplex PCR, and TCRdb's table has in-frame clones only and misses some. The table records roughly 9,600 clones, around 66% of them present only once. This sample was included in a study of neoadjuvant anti-PD-1 for oral cavity cancer.

The V and J genes are TRBV7-8 and TRBJ2-1, with TRBD2 as a possible D gene (5 bases). The sample consisted of PBMCs, taken after nivolumab (anti-PD-1) treatment. The clonotype was recovered from a person between 40 and 85 years old with oral cavity squamous cell carcinoma. DNA for the CDR3: TGTGCCAGCAGCTCTGATGCGAGGGTTTTGGTCGATGAGCAGTTCTTC. Amino acids: CASSSDARVLVDEQFF.